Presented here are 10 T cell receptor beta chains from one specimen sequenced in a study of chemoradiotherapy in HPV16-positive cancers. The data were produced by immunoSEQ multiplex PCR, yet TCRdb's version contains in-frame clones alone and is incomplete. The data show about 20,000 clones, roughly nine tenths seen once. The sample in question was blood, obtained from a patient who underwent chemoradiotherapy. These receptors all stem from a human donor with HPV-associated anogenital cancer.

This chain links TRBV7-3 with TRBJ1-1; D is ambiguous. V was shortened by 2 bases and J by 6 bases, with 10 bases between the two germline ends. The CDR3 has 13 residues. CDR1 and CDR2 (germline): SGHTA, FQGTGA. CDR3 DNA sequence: TGTGCCAGCAGCTTACATCAGAGGTCTGAAGCTTTCTTT. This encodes CASSLHQRSEAFF.

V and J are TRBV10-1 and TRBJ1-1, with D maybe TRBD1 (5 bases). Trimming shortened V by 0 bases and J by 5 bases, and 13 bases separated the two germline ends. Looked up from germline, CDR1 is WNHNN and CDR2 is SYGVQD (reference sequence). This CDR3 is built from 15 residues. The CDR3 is CASSESLRGETEAFF. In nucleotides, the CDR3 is TGCGCCAGCAGTGAGTCGCTGAGAGGGGAGACTGAAGCTTTCTTT.

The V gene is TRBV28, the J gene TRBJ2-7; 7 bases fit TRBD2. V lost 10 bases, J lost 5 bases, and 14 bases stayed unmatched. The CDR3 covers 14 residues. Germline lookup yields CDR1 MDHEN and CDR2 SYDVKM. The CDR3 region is CAIVDRGSLNEQYF. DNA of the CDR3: TGTGCCATCGTGGACCGCGGGAGTCTTAACGAGCAGTACTTC.

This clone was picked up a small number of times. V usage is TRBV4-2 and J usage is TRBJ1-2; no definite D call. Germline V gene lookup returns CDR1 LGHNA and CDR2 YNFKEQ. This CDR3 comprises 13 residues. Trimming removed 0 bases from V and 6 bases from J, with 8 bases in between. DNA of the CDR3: TGTGCCAGCAGCCAAGATATCAGGAATGGCTACACCTTC. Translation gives CASSQDIRNGYTF.

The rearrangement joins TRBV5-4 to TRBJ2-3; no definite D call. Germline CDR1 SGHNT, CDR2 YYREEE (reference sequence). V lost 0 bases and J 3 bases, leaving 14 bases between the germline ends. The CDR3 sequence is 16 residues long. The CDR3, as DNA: TGTGCCAGCAGCTTGGCCTCGGCTAGTTATACAGATACGCAGTATTTT. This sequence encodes CASSLASASYTDTQYF.

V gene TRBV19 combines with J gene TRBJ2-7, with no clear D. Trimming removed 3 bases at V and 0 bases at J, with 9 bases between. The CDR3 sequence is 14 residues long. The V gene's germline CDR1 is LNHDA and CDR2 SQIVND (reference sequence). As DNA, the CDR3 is TGTGCCAGTAGTATTTCTTGGAACTCCTACGAGCAGTACTTC. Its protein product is CASSISWNSYEQYF. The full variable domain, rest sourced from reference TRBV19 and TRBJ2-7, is DGGITQSPKYLFRKEGQNVTLSCEQNLNHDAMYWYRQDPGQGLRLIYYSQIVNDFQKGDIAEGYSVSREKKESFPLTVTSAQKNPTAFYLCASSISWNSYEQYFGPGTRLTVT.

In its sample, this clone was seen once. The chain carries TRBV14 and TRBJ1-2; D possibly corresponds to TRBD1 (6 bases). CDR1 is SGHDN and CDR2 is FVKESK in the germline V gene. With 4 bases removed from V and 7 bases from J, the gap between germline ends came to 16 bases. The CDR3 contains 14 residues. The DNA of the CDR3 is TGTGCCAGCAGCCCCTTAGGGGGGCCGGGTGGCTACACCTTC. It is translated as CASSPLGGPGGYTF. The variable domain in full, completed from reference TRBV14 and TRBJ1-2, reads EAGVTQFPSHSVIEKGQTVTLRCDPISGHDNLYWYRRVMGKEIKFLLHFVKESKQDESGMPNNRFLAERTGGTYSTLKVQPAELEDSGVYFCASSPLGGPGGYTFGSGTRLTVV.

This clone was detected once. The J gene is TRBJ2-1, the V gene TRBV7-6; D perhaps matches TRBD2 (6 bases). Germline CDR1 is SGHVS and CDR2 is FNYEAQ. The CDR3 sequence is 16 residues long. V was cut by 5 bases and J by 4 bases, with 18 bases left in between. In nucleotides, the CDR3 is TGTGCCAGCAGCACAGCCACTAGCTCCCTTTACAATGAGCAGTTCTTC. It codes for CASSTATSSLYNEQFF.

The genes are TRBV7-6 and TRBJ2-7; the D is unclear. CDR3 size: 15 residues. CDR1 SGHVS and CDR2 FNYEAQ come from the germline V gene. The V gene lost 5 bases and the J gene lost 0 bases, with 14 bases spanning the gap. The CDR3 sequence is CASSPRPRSSYEQYF. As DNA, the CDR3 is TGTGCCAGCAGCCCTCGACCCAGGAGCTCCTACGAGCAGTACTTC.

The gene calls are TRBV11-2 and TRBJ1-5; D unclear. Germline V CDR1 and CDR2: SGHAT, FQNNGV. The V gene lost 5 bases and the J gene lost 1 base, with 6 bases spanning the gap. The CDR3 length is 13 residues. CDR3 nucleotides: TGTGCCAGCAGCCGCTCGAGCAATCAGCCCCAGCATTTT. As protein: CASSRSSNQPQHF. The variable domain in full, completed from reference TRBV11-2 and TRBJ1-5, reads EAGVAQSPRYKIIEKRQSVAFWCNPISGHATLYWYQQILGQGPKLLIQFQNNGVVDDSQLPKDRFSAERLKGVDSTLKIQPAKLEDSAVYLCASSRSSNQPQHFGDGTRLSIL.